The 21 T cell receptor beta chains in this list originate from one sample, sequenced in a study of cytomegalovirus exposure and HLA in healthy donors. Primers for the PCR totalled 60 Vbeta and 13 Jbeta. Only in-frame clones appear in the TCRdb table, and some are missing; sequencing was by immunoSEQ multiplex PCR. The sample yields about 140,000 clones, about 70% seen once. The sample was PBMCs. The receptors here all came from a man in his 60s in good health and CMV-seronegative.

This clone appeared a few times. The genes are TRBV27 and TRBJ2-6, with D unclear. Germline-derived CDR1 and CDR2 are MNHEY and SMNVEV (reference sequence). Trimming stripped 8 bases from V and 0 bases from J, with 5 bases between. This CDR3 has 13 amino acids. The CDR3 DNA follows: TGTGCCAGCGGGCTCTCTGGGGCCAACGTCCTGACTTTC. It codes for CASGLSGANVLTF.

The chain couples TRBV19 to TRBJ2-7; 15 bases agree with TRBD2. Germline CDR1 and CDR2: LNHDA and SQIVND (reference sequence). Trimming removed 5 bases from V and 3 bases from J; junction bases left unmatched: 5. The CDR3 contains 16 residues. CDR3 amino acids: CASSGTSGRLHYEQYF. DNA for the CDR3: TGTGCCAGTAGTGGGACTAGCGGGAGGTTACACTACGAGCAGTACTTC.

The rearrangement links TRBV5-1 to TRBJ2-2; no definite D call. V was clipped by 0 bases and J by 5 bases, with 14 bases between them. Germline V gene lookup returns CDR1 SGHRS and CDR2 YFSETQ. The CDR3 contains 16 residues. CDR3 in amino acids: CASSLGPSTDTGELFF. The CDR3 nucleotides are TGCGCCAGCAGCTTGGGCCCCTCCACAGATACCGGGGAGCTGTTTTTT.

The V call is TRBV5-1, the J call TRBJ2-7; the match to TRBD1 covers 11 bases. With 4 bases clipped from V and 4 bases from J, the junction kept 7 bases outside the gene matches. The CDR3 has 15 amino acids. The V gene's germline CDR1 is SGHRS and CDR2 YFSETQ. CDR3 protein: CASSRTGQGAYEQYF. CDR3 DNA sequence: TGCGCCAGCAGCCGCACCGGACAGGGGGCTTACGAGCAGTACTTC.

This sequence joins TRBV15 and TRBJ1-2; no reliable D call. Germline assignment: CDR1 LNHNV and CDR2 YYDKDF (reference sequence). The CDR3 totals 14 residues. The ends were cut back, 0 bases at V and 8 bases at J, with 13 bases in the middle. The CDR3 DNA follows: TGTGCCACCAGCAGAGATCTGACCTCGGAGGGCTACACCTTC. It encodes CATSRDLTSEGYTF.

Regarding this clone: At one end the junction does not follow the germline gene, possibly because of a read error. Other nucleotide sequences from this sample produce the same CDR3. The chain's CDR3 is CSVEGTGNTEAFF. CDR3 DNA: TGCAGCGTCGAAGGGACAGGGAACACTGAAGCTTTCTTT. The gene calls are TRBV29-1 and TRBJ1-1, with TRBD1 matching over 8 bases. The CDR3 loop spans 13 amino acids. CDR1 and CDR2 (germline): SQVTM, ANQGSEA.

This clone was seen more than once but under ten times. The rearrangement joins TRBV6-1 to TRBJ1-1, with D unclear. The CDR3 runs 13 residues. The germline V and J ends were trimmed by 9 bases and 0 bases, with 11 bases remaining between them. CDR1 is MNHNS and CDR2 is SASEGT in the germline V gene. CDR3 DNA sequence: TGTGCCAGTTACGGGGTAATGAACACTGAAGCTTTCTTT. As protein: CASYGVMNTEAFF.

The CDR3 coding sequence is TGTGCCAGCAGCCCAATCCCGGGGGGATCCTACGAGCAGTACTTC. Translated: CASSPIPGGSYEQYF. The rearrangement joins TRBV9 to TRBJ2-7; TRBD2 matches 7 bases. With V trimmed by 4 bases and J by 1 base, 8 bases remained unmatched. Germline V gene lookup returns CDR1 SGDLS and CDR2 YYNGEE. The CDR3 is 15 amino acids.

Written as DNA, the CDR3 is TGTGCCAGCGGGAGGGACACTGAAGCTTTCTTT. It is translated as CASGRDTEAFF. The chain couples TRBV14 to TRBJ1-1; D remains unclear. Germline values: CDR1 SGHDN, CDR2 FVKESK. V lost 8 bases, J lost 3 bases, and 7 bases lay in between. The CDR3 consists of 11 residues.

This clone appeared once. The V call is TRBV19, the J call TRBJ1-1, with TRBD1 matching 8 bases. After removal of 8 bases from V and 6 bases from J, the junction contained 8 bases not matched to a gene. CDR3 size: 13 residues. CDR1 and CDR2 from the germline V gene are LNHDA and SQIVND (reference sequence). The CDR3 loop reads CASGYRGSAEAFF. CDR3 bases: TGTGCCAGTGGCTACAGGGGGTCGGCTGAAGCTTTCTTT.

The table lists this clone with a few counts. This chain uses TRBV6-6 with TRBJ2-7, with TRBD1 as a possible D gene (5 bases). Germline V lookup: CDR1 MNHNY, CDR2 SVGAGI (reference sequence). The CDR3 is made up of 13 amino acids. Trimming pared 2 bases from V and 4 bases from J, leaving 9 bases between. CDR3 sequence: CASSYDSGYEQYF. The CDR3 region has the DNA TGTGCCAGCAGTTACGACAGTGGATACGAGCAGTACTTC.

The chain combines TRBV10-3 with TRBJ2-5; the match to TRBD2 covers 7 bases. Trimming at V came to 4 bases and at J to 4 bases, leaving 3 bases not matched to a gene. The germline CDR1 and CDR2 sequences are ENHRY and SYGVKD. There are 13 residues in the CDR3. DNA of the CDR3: TGTGCCATCAGTGTGGCGGGAGTAGAGACCCAGTACTTC. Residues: CAISVAGVETQYF.

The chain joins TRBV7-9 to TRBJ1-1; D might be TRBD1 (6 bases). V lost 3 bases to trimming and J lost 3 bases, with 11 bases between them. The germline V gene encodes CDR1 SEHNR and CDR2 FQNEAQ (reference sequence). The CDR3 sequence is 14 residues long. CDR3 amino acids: CASSFLYRDTEAFF. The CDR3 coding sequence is TGTGCCAGCAGCTTTCTTTACAGGGACACTGAAGCTTTCTTT. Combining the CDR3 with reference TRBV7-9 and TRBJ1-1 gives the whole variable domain DTGVSQNPRHKITKRGQNVTFRCDPISEHNRLYWYRQTLGQGPEFLTYFQNEAQLEKSRLLSDRFSAERPKGSFSTLEIQRTEQGDSAMYLCASSFLYRDTEAFFGQGTRLTVV.

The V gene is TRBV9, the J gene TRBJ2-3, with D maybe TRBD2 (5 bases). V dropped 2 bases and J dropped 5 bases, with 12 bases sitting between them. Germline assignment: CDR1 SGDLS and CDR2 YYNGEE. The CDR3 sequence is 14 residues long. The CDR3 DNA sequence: TGTGCCAGCAGCGTTCAGACTGGAGGAGATACGCAGTATTTT. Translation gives CASSVQTGGDTQYF.

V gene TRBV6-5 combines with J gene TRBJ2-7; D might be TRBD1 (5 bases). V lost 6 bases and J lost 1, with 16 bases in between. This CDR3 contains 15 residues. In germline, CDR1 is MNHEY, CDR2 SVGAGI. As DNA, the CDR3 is TGTGCCAGCAGGAAACAGGCATACTTGTCCTACGAGCAGTACTTC. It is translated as CASRKQAYLSYEQYF.

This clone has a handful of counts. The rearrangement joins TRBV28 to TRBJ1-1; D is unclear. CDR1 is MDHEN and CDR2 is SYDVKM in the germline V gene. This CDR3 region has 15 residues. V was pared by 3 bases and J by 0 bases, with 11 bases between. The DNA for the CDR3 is TGTGCCAGCAGTTTCGGAGGAGGGATGAACACTGAAGCTTTCTTT. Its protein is CASSFGGGMNTEAFF.

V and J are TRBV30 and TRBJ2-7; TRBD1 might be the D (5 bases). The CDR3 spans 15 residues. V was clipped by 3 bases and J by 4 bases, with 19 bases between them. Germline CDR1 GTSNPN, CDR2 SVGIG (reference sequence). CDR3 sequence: CAWRSSGHEIYEQYF. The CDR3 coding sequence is TGTGCCTGGAGAAGTTCAGGACACGAGATTTACGAGCAGTACTTC.

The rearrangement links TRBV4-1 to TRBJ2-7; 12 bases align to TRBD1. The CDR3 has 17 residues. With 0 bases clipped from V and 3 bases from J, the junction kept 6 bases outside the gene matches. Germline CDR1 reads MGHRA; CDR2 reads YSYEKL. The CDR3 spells CASSQDQGTGGGYEQYF. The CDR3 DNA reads TGCGCCAGCAGCCAAGATCAAGGGACAGGGGGCGGCTACGAGCAGTACTTC.

Written as DNA, the CDR3 is TGTGCCAGTAGTATAGAGGAGGTCGGGGAGCTGTTTTTT. Translation: CASSIEEVGELFF. V gene TRBV19 combines with J gene TRBJ2-2; D might be TRBD2 (5 bases). Trimming cost V 0 bases and J 7 bases, with 6 bases left between them. The CDR3 has 13 residues. Germline V gene data show CDR1 as LNHDA and CDR2 as SQIVND (reference sequence).

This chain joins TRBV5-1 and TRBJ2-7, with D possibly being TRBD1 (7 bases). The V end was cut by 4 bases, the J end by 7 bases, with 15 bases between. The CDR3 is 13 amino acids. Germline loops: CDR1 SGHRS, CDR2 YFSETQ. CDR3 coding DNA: TGCGCCAGCAGCACGATCAGGGGGGAAGAGCAGTACTTC. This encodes CASSTIRGEEQYF.

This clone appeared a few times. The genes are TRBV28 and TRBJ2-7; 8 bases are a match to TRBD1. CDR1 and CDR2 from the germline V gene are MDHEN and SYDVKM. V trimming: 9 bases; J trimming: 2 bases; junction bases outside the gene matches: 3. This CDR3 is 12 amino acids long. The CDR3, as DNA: TGTGCCAGTGGACAGGGACCCTACGAGCAGTACTTC. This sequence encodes CASGQGPYEQYF.